A single sample gave rise to the 25 T cell receptor beta chains below, sequenced in a study of shared clonotypes between healthy human individuals. Produced via immunoSEQ multiplex PCR; TCRdb's table is partial and in-frame only. The repertoire holds more than 400,000 clones, approximately 94% seen once, with around 0.067% in the top ten. The sample comprised naive CD4+ T cells sorted from blood. The subset: CD45RA+ positively selected. The receptor source for this set is a woman in her twenties or thirties in good health.

This CDR3 is CASSLGGANEQYF. CDR3 coding DNA: TGCGCCAGCAGCTTGGGAGGGGCAAACGAGCAGTACTTC. The J gene is TRBJ2-7, the V gene TRBV5-1; D is perhaps TRBD1 or TRBD2 (5 bases each). Per the germline V gene, CDR1 is SGHRS and CDR2 is YFSETQ. CDR3 size: 13 residues. V lost 0 bases to trimming and J lost 5 bases, with 9 bases between them.

The chain recombines TRBV9 with TRBJ1-1; TRBD1 might be the D (5 bases). CDR3 length: 17 amino acids. Germline V gene data show CDR1 as SGDLS and CDR2 as YYNGEE. The V end was cut by 0 bases, the J end by 4 bases, with 19 bases between. The DNA for the CDR3 is TGTGCCAGCAGCGTAGCTTCTAGGGGTTTAGGCGGCACTGAAGCTTTCTTT. Its translation is CASSVASRGLGGTEAFF. Full variable domain (rest looked up from reference TRBV9 and TRBJ1-1): DSGVTQTPKHLITATGQRVTLRCSPRSGDLSVYWYQQSLDQGLQFLIQYYNGEERAKGNILERFSAQQFPDLHSELNLSSLELGDSALYFCASSVASRGLGGTEAFFGQGTRLTVV.

For the CDR3, the DNA is TGTGCCAGCTCACCACCCGAGCCCCGGGAGCAGTACTTC. Residues: CASSPPEPREQYF. V gene TRBV18 combines with J gene TRBJ2-7; D unclear. The V and J ends lost 0 bases and 7 bases respectively, with 10 bases between them. The CDR3 is 13 amino acids. Germline lookup yields CDR1 KGHSH and CDR2 LQKENI.

The rearrangement links TRBV19 to TRBJ2-6, with TRBD1 matching over 7 bases. The CDR3 length is 15 residues. CDR1 and CDR2 from the germline V gene are LNHDA and SQIVND (reference sequence). Unmatched junction bases numbered 2, after V lost 4 bases and J lost 2 bases. CDR3 DNA: TGTGCCAGTAGTACCCAGGGGGCTGGGGCCAACGTCCTGACTTTC. Amino acid sequence: CASSTQGAGANVLTF.

The chain is built from TRBV6-1 and TRBJ2-7, with D possibly being TRBD2 (6 bases). Per germline, CDR1 MNHNS and CDR2 SASEGT. V lost 11 bases and J 2 bases, leaving 13 bases between the germline ends. This CDR3 region has 12 residues. CDR3 region: CAGPTRAYEQYF. CDR3 bases: TGTGCCGGCCCGACTAGGGCCTACGAGCAGTACTTC.

This sequence joins TRBV5-4 and TRBJ1-2, with 11 positions matching TRBD1. CDR3 length: 15 amino acids. Germline V CDR1 and CDR2: SGHNT, YYREEE (reference sequence). The ends lost 0 bases at V and 7 bases at J; junction bases unmatched: 5. The CDR3 DNA follows: TGTGCCAGCAGCTTGGCCGGGACAGGGGGGTCTGGCTACACCTTC. This encodes CASSLAGTGGSGYTF. The variable domain in full, completed from reference TRBV5-4 and TRBJ1-2, reads ETGVTQSPTHLIKTRGQQVTLRCSSQSGHNTVSWYQQALGQGPQFIFQYYREEENGRGNFPPRFSGLQFPNYSSELNVNALELDDSALYLCASSLAGTGGSGYTFGSGTRLTVV.

The CDR3 reads CASSLTGVPNYGYTF. The CDR3 bases are TGTGCCAGCAGTTTAACAGGGGTCCCTAACTATGGCTACACCTTC. The V call is TRBV2, the J call TRBJ1-2, with 7 bases identical to TRBD1. This CDR3 is built from 15 residues. Germline V gene sequence: CDR1 SNHLY, CDR2 FYNNEI. Germline trimming cut 5 bases from V and 0 bases from J; bases unmatched to any gene: 6.

On this clone itself: At the DNA level, this CDR3 is encoded by other sequences in the same sample as well. This chain uses TRBV13 with TRBJ1-1; no definite D call. CDR1 and CDR2 from the germline V gene are PRHDT and FYEKMQ (reference sequence). V dropped 0 bases and J dropped 0 bases, with 2 bases sitting between them. The CDR3 runs 13 residues. CDR3 nucleotide sequence: TGTGCCAGCAGCTTAGGATTGAACACTGAAGCTTTCTTT. Its protein is CASSLGLNTEAFF. The full variable domain, in which reference TRBV13 and TRBJ1-1 provide the parts outside the CDR3, is AAGVIQSPRHLIKEKRETATLKCYPIPRHDTVYWYQQGPGQDPQFLISFYEKMQSDKGSIPDRFSAQQFSDYHSELNMSSLELGDSALYFCASSLGLNTEAFFGQGTRLTVV.

The CDR3 is CASSPRLGPYNEQFF. The CDR3 DNA sequence: TGCGCCAGCAGCCCCAGACTAGGGCCCTACAATGAGCAGTTCTTC. The rearrangement joins TRBV5-1 to TRBJ2-1; D possibly corresponds to TRBD2 (6 bases). The germline V gene encodes CDR1 SGHRS and CDR2 YFSETQ. This CDR3 comprises 15 residues. Trimming stripped 4 bases from V and 2 bases from J, with 13 bases between. The full variable domain, in which reference TRBV5-1 and TRBJ2-1 provide the parts outside the CDR3, is KAGVTQTPRYLIKTRGQQVTLSCSPISGHRSVSWYQQTPGQGLQFLFEYFSETQRNKGNFPGRFSGRQFSNSRSEMNVSTLELGDSALYLCASSPRLGPYNEQFFGPGTRLTVL.

This rearrangement joins TRBV10-1 to TRBJ1-2; TRBD1 might be the D (5 bases). Trimming removed 6 bases from V and 0 bases from J, with 8 bases in between. This CDR3 is built from 13 residues. Per germline, CDR1 WNHNN and CDR2 SYGVQD (reference sequence). DNA of the CDR3: TGCGCCAGCAGCGCGGGACCTAACTATGGCTACACCTTC. Translation: CASSAGPNYGYTF.

On this clone itself: The junction departs from the called germline gene at one end, perhaps through a read error. CDR3: CASSYTDGPIHF. DNA of the CDR3: TGTGCCAGCAGTTACACCGACGGGCCCATACATTTT. The chain carries TRBV6-5 and TRBJ2-3; D ambiguous. Germline V gene data show CDR1 as MNHEY and CDR2 as SVGAGI. The CDR3 loop spans 12 amino acids.

The chain employs TRBV15 and TRBJ2-2; D possibly corresponds to TRBD1 (5 bases). The germline V and J ends were trimmed by 0 bases and 7 bases, with 15 bases remaining between them. Germline V gene lookup returns CDR1 LNHNV and CDR2 YYDKDF (reference sequence). The CDR3 runs 16 residues. CDR3 nucleotides: TGTGCCACCAGCAGAGATATGGGGCAGGTCATCGGGGAGCTGTTTTTT. Translated, it gives CATSRDMGQVIGELFF. Full variable domain (missing parts from reference TRBV15 and TRBJ2-2): DAMVIQNPRYQVTQFGKPVTLSCSQTLNHNVMYWYQQKSSQAPKLLFHYYDKDFNNEADTPDNFQSRRPNTSFCFLDIRSPGLGDTAMYLCATSRDMGQVIGELFFGEGSRLTVL.

The gene calls are TRBV6-4 and TRBJ2-7; 11 bases line up with TRBD2. This CDR3 has 15 amino acids. Germline-derived CDR1 and CDR2 are MRHNA and SNTAGT. The trim removed 5 bases at V and 2 bases at J, leaving 5 bases unmatched. In DNA form, the CDR3 reads TGTGCCAGCAGTCCCGGGACTAGCGGCCCCTACGAGCAGTACTTC. Amino acid sequence: CASSPGTSGPYEQYF.

The rearrangement uses TRBV5-1 and TRBJ2-7; D not resolved. The CDR3 is 16 residues long. Trimming left V 4 bases short and J 5 bases short, with 22 bases between. Per germline, CDR1 SGHRS and CDR2 YFSETQ. The CDR3 region has the DNA TGCGCCAGCAGCCTCCTCCAGAGGAGCCCCAACCACGAGCAGTACTTC. This gives the protein CASSLLQRSPNHEQYF.

V is TRBV6-1 and J is TRBJ1-5; possible D gene TRBD1, 6 bases. The CDR3 consists of 14 residues. Trimming removed 6 bases from V and 4 bases from J, with 13 bases in between. CDR1 MNHNS and CDR2 SASEGT come from the germline V gene. CDR3: CASRSQGINQPQHF. CDR3 nucleotide sequence: TGTGCCAGCAGATCACAGGGAATAAATCAGCCCCAGCATTTT.

The V gene is TRBV6-1, the J gene TRBJ1-1; no definite D call. V was cut by 7 bases and J by 3 bases, with 12 bases left in between. CDR3 length: 13 residues. Per the germline V gene, CDR1 is MNHNS and CDR2 is SASEGT. The CDR3: CASKFAGDTEAFF. The CDR3 region has the DNA TGTGCCAGCAAGTTCGCAGGAGACACTGAAGCTTTCTTT.

This sequence joins TRBV14 and TRBJ1-3; D possibly corresponds to TRBD1 (5 bases). Trimming removed 3 bases at V and 1 base at J, with 7 bases between. The length of the CDR3 is 14 residues. Germline values: CDR1 SGHDN, CDR2 FVKESK. The CDR3 coding sequence is TGTGCCAGCAGCCAGACAGTTTCTGGAAACACCATATATTTT. Translating gives CASSQTVSGNTIYF.

V gene TRBV7-9 combines with J gene TRBJ1-2, with unresolved D. The CDR3 has 12 amino acids. V was pared by 1 base and J by 7 bases, with 7 bases between. The germline CDR1 and CDR2 sequences are SEHNR and FQNEAQ (reference sequence). The CDR3 region is CASSLDVGGYTF. The DNA for the CDR3 is TGTGCCAGCAGCTTAGATGTGGGTGGCTACACCTTC.

The rearrangement uses TRBV5-1 and TRBJ2-5; D is possibly TRBD2 (6 bases). This CDR3 comprises 14 residues. Trimming left V 4 bases short and J 4 bases short, with 14 bases between. Germline V gene lookup returns CDR1 SGHRS and CDR2 YFSETQ. In DNA form, the CDR3 reads TGCGCCAGCAGCCCGGGACCCGGGGGAGAGACCCAGTACTTC. Translation: CASSPGPGGETQYF.

This sequence joins TRBV27 and TRBJ2-1; D is unclear. V was cut by 5 bases and J by 4 bases, with 21 bases left in between. The CDR3 spans 17 residues. Germline V lookup: CDR1 MNHEY, CDR2 SMNVEV (reference sequence). The CDR3 protein is CASSAPPLVGRYNEQFF. In DNA form, the CDR3 reads TGTGCCAGCAGTGCCCCGCCGCTAGTTGGAAGGTACAATGAGCAGTTCTTC.

J is TRBJ2-7 and V is TRBV11-2; 12 bases fit TRBD2. The J call may be wrong; the DNA end is better matched by TRBJ2-1. CDR1 and CDR2 from the germline V gene are SGHAT and FQNNGV. The CDR3 covers 15 residues. The CDR3 here is CASSLTSGSTNEQFF. CDR3 DNA: TGTGCCAGCAGCTTGACTAGCGGGAGCACCAATGAGCAGTTCTTC.

This sequence joins TRBV4-1 and TRBJ1-5, with TRBD1 identical over 8 bases. Germline loops: CDR1 MGHRA, CDR2 YSYEKL. CDR3 length: 17 residues. Trimming removed 1 base from V and 6 bases from J; junction bases left unmatched: 11. CDR3 amino acids: CASSQGRARTGIQPQHF. In nucleotides, the CDR3 is TGCGCCAGCAGCCAAGGCCGGGCCAGGACAGGGATTCAGCCCCAGCATTTT.

This rearrangement joins TRBV10-3 to TRBJ1-2; D not resolved. The V end lost 6 bases, the J end lost 0 bases, and 11 bases lay between the germline ends. The CDR3 has 14 amino acids. The germline V gene encodes CDR1 ENHRY and CDR2 SYGVKD. Written as DNA, the CDR3 is TGTGCCATCAGCCCTCCTTCCCCTAACTATGGCTACACCTTC. Translating gives CAISPPSPNYGYTF.

This sequence joins TRBV5-1 and TRBJ2-7; 13 nucleotides align to TRBD2. V lost 4 bases to trimming and J lost 1 base; unmatched junction nucleotides: 11. The germline V gene encodes CDR1 SGHRS and CDR2 YFSETQ. The CDR3 length is 18 residues. This CDR3 reads CASSPHGLAGAFSYEQYF. CDR3 nucleotide sequence: TGCGCCAGCAGCCCCCACGGACTAGCGGGAGCTTTTTCCTACGAGCAGTACTTC.

The chain couples TRBV6-1 to TRBJ2-2; no firm D call. Germline V gene data show CDR1 as MNHNS and CDR2 as SASEGT. The CDR3 runs 15 residues. V lost 2 bases, J lost 5 bases, and 12 bases lay in between. In DNA, the CDR3 is TGTGCCAGCAGTGAAAGGTGGGATAGTACCGGGGAGCTGTTTTTT. Translated, it gives CASSERWDSTGELFF.